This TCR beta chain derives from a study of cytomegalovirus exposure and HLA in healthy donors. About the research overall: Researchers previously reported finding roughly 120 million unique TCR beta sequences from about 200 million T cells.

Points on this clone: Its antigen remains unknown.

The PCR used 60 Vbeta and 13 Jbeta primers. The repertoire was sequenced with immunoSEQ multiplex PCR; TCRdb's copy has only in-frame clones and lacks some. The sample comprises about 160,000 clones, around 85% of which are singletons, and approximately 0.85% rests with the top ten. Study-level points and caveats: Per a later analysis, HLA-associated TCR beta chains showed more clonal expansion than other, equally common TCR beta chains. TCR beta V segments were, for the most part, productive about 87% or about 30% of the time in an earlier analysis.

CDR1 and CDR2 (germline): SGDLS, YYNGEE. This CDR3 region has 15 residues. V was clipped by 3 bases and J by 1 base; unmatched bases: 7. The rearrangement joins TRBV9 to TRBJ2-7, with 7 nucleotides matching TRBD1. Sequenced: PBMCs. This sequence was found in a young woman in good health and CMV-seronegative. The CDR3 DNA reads TGTGCCAGCAGCGCCCGACAGGGATGGTCCTACGAGCAGTACTTC. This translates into CASSARQGWSYEQYF.